This T cell receptor beta chain is from a study of response to subunit inactivated influenza vaccine. General study findings and limits: New T cells are recruited in small numbers by each seasonal influenza vaccination, according to the authors' suggestion.

In its sample, this clonotype was seen a few times. Its cognate antigen is unknown. TCRdb re-called the RT-PCR reads through MiXCR, storing one row per CDR3 protein. The sample yields a few hundred thousand distinct CDR3 sequences, 22% seen once. Between the trimmed V and J ends, which lost 1 base and 8 bases, there was a span of 14 bases. Germline CDR1 LGHNA, CDR2 YSLEER. The CDR3 has 14 amino acids. The receptor was derived from a man aged 50 to 69 who received an inactivated influenza vaccine. The sequencing used PBMCs from blood, collected approximately 22 months after vaccination. The V call is TRBV4-3, the J call TRBJ1-2, with unresolved D. The CDR3 bases are TGCGCCAGCAGCCAAGCACCCGGGGTCGGAGGCTACACCTTC. As protein: CASSQAPGVGGYTF.